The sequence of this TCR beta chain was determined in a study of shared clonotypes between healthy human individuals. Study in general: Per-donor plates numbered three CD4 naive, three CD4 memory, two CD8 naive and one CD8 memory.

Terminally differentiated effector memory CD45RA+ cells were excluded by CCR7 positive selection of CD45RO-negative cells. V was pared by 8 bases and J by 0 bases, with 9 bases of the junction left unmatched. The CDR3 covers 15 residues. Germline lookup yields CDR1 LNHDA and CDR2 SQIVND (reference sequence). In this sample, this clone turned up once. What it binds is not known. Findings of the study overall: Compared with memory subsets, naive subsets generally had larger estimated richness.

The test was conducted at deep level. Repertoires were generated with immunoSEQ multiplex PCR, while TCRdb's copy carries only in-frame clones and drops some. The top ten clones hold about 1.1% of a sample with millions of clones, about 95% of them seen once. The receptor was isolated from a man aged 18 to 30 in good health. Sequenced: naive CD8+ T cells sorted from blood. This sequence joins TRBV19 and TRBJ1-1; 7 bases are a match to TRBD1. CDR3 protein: CASHRQGTMNTEAFF. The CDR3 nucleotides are TGTGCCAGTCACCGACAGGGAACGATGAACACTGAAGCTTTCTTT.